One T cell receptor (beta chain) is described in this entry. This record comes from a study of blood T cell repertoires in COVID-19. Overall study: Whether acute or convalescent, the COVID-19 samples came from the United States, Italy and Spain. From T cells, B-cell-depleted T cells, or PBMCs came the material, which was cDNA or gDNA.

In the authors' workflow: Estimated nucleated cell counts came from reference gene primer amplification. Produced via immunoSEQ multiplex PCR; TCRdb's table is partial and in-frame only. That table is the source of V, J and clone size, and D and trimming were worked out from the DNA. This table has over 55,000 clones, roughly 80% appearing once. V was cut by 1 base and J by 0 bases, with 12 bases left in between. The germline gives CDR1 LGHDT, CDR2 YNNKEL (reference sequence). This CDR3 has 16 amino acids. The V call is TRBV3-1 (or the pseudogene TRBV3-2), the J call TRBJ1-1, with D unclear. The sequencing input was peripheral blood. This TCR came from a human donor in a cohort sampled during active COVID-19. The DNA of the CDR3 is TGTGCCAGCAGCCAAGGTGCGGCCGCAATGAACACTGAAGCTTTCTTT. Amino acids: CASSQGAAAMNTEAFF.